These 12 T cell receptor beta chains were all obtained from the same sample, sequenced in a study of cytomegalovirus exposure and HLA in healthy donors. Primers included in the PCR were 60 Vbeta and 13 Jbeta primers. Only in-frame clones appear in the TCRdb table, and some are missing; sequencing was by immunoSEQ multiplex PCR. The table includes roughly 62,000 clones, roughly 77% detected once. Sequenced sample: PBMCs. These receptors were taken from a woman between 25 and 40 years old in good health and CMV-seronegative.

A few counts support this clone. The gene calls are TRBV5-4 and TRBJ1-2; D gene unclear. The CDR3 extends over 13 amino acids. CDR1 SGHNT and CDR2 YYREEE come from the germline V gene (reference sequence). Trimming cost V 1 base and J 4 bases, with 8 bases left between them. The CDR3 sequence is CASSLWASYGYTF. Here the CDR3 DNA reads TGTGCCAGCAGCTTGTGGGCGAGCTATGGCTACACCTTC.

This sequence joins TRBV19 and TRBJ1-1; D possibly corresponds to TRBD1 (5 bases). The CDR3 is made up of 17 amino acids. The ends were cut back, 5 bases at V and 3 bases at J, with 22 bases in the middle. Per germline, CDR1 LNHDA and CDR2 SQIVND (reference sequence). The CDR3 nucleotides are TGTGCCAGTAGTCCCATTCAGGGCGACCTCAGAGACACTGAAGCTTTCTTT. Protein: CASSPIQGDLRDTEAFF.

V usage is TRBV18 and J usage is TRBJ1-4, with 7 bases lining up with TRBD1. Trimming took 3 bases from V and 8 from J; bases not matched to a gene: 3. CDR3 size: 13 residues. The germline gives CDR1 KGHSH, CDR2 LQKENI. This chain's CDR3 is CASSPGQREKLFF. The DNA of the CDR3 is TGTGCCAGCTCACCGGGACAGCGCGAAAAACTGTTTTTT.

This chain links TRBV7-9 with TRBJ2-3; 8 nucleotides line up with TRBD1. The ends lost 5 bases at V and 2 bases at J; junction bases unmatched: 3. Looked up from germline, CDR1 is SEHNR and CDR2 is FQNEAQ (reference sequence). The CDR3 has 14 residues. The CDR3 is CASSRTGTTDTQYF. The CDR3 DNA reads TGTGCCAGCAGCCGGACAGGGACCACAGATACGCAGTATTTT.

The sample holds one count of this clone. The chain employs TRBV6-6 and TRBJ2-7; 10 bases map to TRBD2. This CDR3 comprises 15 residues. Germline V gene data show CDR1 as MNHNY and CDR2 as SVGAGI (reference sequence). V was clipped by 5 bases and J by 0 bases; unmatched bases: 4. The CDR3 coding sequence is TGTGCCAGCAGTGAGAGCGGGAGGGTCTCCTACGAGCAGTACTTC. Residues: CASSESGRVSYEQYF.

The J gene is TRBJ1-4, the V gene TRBV25-1; 10 bases line up with TRBD1. The CDR3 loop spans 15 amino acids. With 10 bases clipped from V and 4 bases from J, the junction kept 9 bases outside the gene matches. Germline CDR1 reads MGHDK; CDR2 reads SYGVNS. The CDR3 loop reads CATNPGDRGNEKLFF. CDR3 sequence (DNA): TGTGCCACCAACCCAGGGGACAGGGGTAATGAAAAACTGTTTTTT.

The chain links TRBV15 to TRBJ1-1; D gene unclear. Trimming cost V 3 bases and J 5 bases, with 13 bases left between them. CDR1 is LNHNV, CDR2 YYDKDF, per germline (reference sequence). The CDR3 length is 14 residues. The CDR3, as DNA: TGTGCCACCAGCAGCCTTGGACCGGGAACTGAAGCTTTCTTT. Translation: CATSSLGPGTEAFF.

This chain joins TRBV29-1 and TRBJ1-1; unclear D gene. The V gene lost 8 bases and the J gene lost 5 bases, with 18 bases spanning the gap. CDR3 length equals 13 residues. Per the germline V gene, CDR1 is SQVTM and CDR2 is ANQGSEA. CDR3 sequence: CSIHPEGRTEAFF. CDR3 DNA: TGCAGCATACACCCCGAGGGAAGGACTGAAGCTTTCTTT.

J is TRBJ2-3 and V is TRBV14; 8 positions match TRBD1. The germline V gene encodes CDR1 SGHDN and CDR2 FVKESK. The V gene end was trimmed by 0 bases and the J gene end by 0 bases; junction bases not matched to a gene: 2. The CDR3 has 16 residues. CDR3 nucleotide sequence: TGTGCCAGCAGCCAAGAGGGACAGGCGAGCACAGATACGCAGTATTTT. Its translation is CASSQEGQASTDTQYF.

This clone appeared once. The J gene is TRBJ2-2, the V gene TRBV6-1; TRBD1 matches 7 bases. J gave up 3 bases and V 7 bases, and 5 bases lay outside the gene matches. The germline CDR1 and CDR2 sequences are MNHNS and SASEGT. CDR3 length equals 14 residues. The CDR3 here is CASKSTGDTGELFF. DNA of the CDR3: TGTGCCAGCAAAAGCACAGGGGACACCGGGGAGCTGTTTTTT.

This chain connects TRBV18 to TRBJ2-7; TRBD2 matches at 7 bases. Germline CDR1 reads KGHSH; CDR2 reads LQKENI. V lost 4 bases and J lost 0; bases outside the gene matches: 6. The CDR3 is 15 residues long. As DNA, the CDR3 is TGTGCCAGCTCACGGGGAGCGGGGAGCTCCTACGAGCAGTACGTC. Its translation: CASSRGAGSSYEQYV.

The chain joins TRBV7-9 to TRBJ1-3; D is possibly TRBD1 (6 bases). The length of the CDR3 is 15 residues. V was cut by 5 bases and J by 0 bases, with 11 bases left in between. Germline V gives CDR1 SEHNR, CDR2 FQNEAQ (reference sequence). The CDR3 DNA reads TGTGCCAGCAGCCCCAGGGGCCCCTCTGGAAACACCATATATTTT. It is translated as CASSPRGPSGNTIYF.